Shown below are 20 T cell receptor beta chains from a single sample sequenced in a study of cytomegalovirus exposure and HLA in healthy donors. The PCR made use of 60 Vbeta and 13 Jbeta primers. Method: immunoSEQ multiplex PCR; TCRdb's copy keeps in-frame clones and lacks some. The sample comprises about 200,000 clones, around 79% of which are singletons, and about 0.37% rests with the top ten. Sample: PBMCs. These receptors were taken from a male donor in good health and CMV-seropositive.

The V gene is TRBV6-5, the J gene TRBJ1-4, with 7 bases lining up with TRBD1. CDR3 length: 14 residues. The V gene's germline CDR1 is MNHEY and CDR2 SVGAGI. Trimming removed 4 bases from V and 8 bases from J; junction bases left unmatched: 7. This CDR3 is CASSSGTAKEKLFF. The CDR3 DNA follows: TGTGCCAGCAGTTCCGGGACAGCCAAAGAAAAACTGTTTTTT.

This clone was seen more than once but under ten times. Relative to the germline gene, one junction end is altered; a read error may explain this. V gene TRBV27 combines with J gene TRBJ2-5; the match to TRBD2 covers 10 bases. The CDR3 loop spans 17 amino acids. From germline, CDR1 is MNHEY and CDR2 SMNVEV (reference sequence). CDR3 region: CASSLSKASGSMETQYF. The CDR3 DNA reads TGTGCCAGCAGCTTATCAAAGGCTAGCGGGAGTATGGAGACCCAGTACTTC.

The gene calls are TRBV5-1 and TRBJ1-2, with 9 nucleotides matching TRBD1. After removal of 4 bases from V and 7 bases from J, the junction contained 5 bases not matched to a gene. This CDR3 has 13 amino acids. Germline V gene data show CDR1 as SGHRS and CDR2 as YFSETQ. The chain's CDR3 is CASSPQGAPGYTF. CDR3 nucleotides: TGCGCCAGCAGCCCACAGGGGGCGCCTGGCTACACCTTC.

The rearrangement links TRBV7-9 to TRBJ1-5; D may be TRBD1 (6 bases). Trimming took 1 base from V and 0 from J, leaving 10 bases between them. This CDR3 has 16 amino acids. CDR1 and CDR2 from the germline V gene are SEHNR and FQNEAQ (reference sequence). CDR3 protein: CASSLGTEYSNQPQHF. CDR3 DNA sequence: TGTGCCAGCAGCTTAGGGACAGAGTATAGCAATCAGCCCCAGCATTTT.

The V and J genes are TRBV29-1 and TRBJ1-1; no clear D. The CDR3 runs to 11 residues. V lost 7 bases and J lost 4, with 10 bases in between. CDR1 and CDR2 (germline): SQVTM, ANQGSEA. This CDR3 is CSARLGTEAFF. The DNA for the CDR3 is TGCAGCGCCAGACTTGGCACTGAAGCTTTCTTT. Variable domain in full (rest from reference TRBV29-1 and TRBJ1-1): SAVISQKPSRDICQRGTSLTIQCQVDSQVTMMFWYRQQPGQSLTLIATANQGSEATYESGFVIDKFPISRPNLTFSTLTVSNMSPEDSSIYLCSARLGTEAFFGQGTRLTVV.

The V and J genes are TRBV19 and TRBJ1-5; weak D call: TRBD1 (5 bases). The CDR3 runs 14 residues. Trimming left V 6 bases short and J 0 bases short, with 9 bases between. CDR1 is LNHDA, CDR2 SQIVND, per germline (reference sequence). CDR3 sequence: CASRSQGSNQPQHF. Written as DNA, the CDR3 is TGTGCCAGTAGATCTCAGGGTAGCAATCAGCCCCAGCATTTT.

The J gene is TRBJ2-4, the V gene TRBV5-4; TRBD2 is a possible D gene (6 bases). The CDR3 is made up of 16 amino acids. Germline assignment: CDR1 SGHNT and CDR2 YYREEE (reference sequence). The V gene lost 0 bases and the J gene lost 1 base, with 11 bases spanning the gap. The CDR3: CASSLAFAGAKNIQYF. The CDR3, as DNA: TGTGCCAGCAGCTTGGCTTTTGCGGGGGCCAAAAACATTCAGTACTTC.

This clone appeared a few times. The conserved final phenylalanine or tryptophan is absent from the CDR3, which likely points to a read error. The J gene is TRBJ1-2, the V gene TRBV7-2; D remains unclear. Trimming stripped 7 bases from V and 8 bases from J, with 11 bases between. Germline V gene data show CDR1 as SGHTA and CDR2 as FQGNSA. This CDR3 has 11 residues. The CDR3 nucleotides read TGTGCCAGCACAAACTTTGGGGGCTACACCCTC. Protein: CASTNFGGYTL.

The chain links TRBV6-6 to TRBJ1-1; 7 nucleotides align to TRBD1. Germline V lookup: CDR1 MNHNY, CDR2 SVGAGI (reference sequence). The ends lost 2 bases at V and 4 bases at J; junction bases unmatched: 10. The CDR3 loop spans 16 amino acids. This chain's CDR3 is CASSYERGQLGTEAFF. CDR3 DNA sequence: TGTGCCAGCAGTTACGAAAGGGGGCAGTTGGGCACTGAAGCTTTCTTT.

This clone was seen a handful of times. V is TRBV10-3 and J is TRBJ1-2; D perhaps matches TRBD1 (6 bases). V dropped 2 bases and J dropped 7 bases, with 14 bases sitting between them. The CDR3 is 14 residues long. Per the germline V gene, CDR1 is ENHRY and CDR2 is SYGVKD. CDR3 region: CAISEDSTGLGYTF. DNA for the CDR3: TGTGCCATCAGTGAGGACTCAACAGGGCTTGGCTACACCTTC.

The chain joins TRBV5-1 to TRBJ2-5; 8 bases fit TRBD2. With V trimmed by 5 bases and J by 3 bases, 6 bases remained unmatched. Germline lookup yields CDR1 SGHRS and CDR2 YFSETQ. The CDR3 spans 14 residues. This CDR3 is CASRATSGEETQYF. CDR3 coding DNA: TGCGCCAGCAGGGCTACTAGCGGAGAAGAGACCCAGTACTTC.

The chain uses TRBV2 and TRBJ2-5, with D perhaps matching TRBD1 (6 bases). V was pared by 6 bases and J by 1 base, with 15 bases between. This CDR3 comprises 15 residues. Germline loops: CDR1 SNHLY, CDR2 FYNNEI. In DNA, the CDR3 is TGTGCCAGCAGAAACCGGGACATATCCCAAGAGACCCAGTACTTC. Translating it yields CASRNRDISQETQYF.

The chain employs TRBV9 and TRBJ2-7, with TRBD2 matching over 7 bases. The CDR3 consists of 15 residues. CDR1 is SGDLS and CDR2 is YYNGEE in the germline V gene. V lost 0 bases and J lost 3; bases outside the gene matches: 6. As DNA, the CDR3 is TGTGCCAGCAGCGTAGAGGCGGGGGTAGTCTACGAGCAGTACTTC. Protein sequence: CASSVEAGVVYEQYF.

With regard to this clone: Other DNA sequences of this sample code for an identical CDR3. The chain links TRBV7-2 to TRBJ2-3; 9 bases are shared with TRBD2. CDR1 SGHTA and CDR2 FQGNSA come from the germline V gene. CDR3 length: 15 residues. The trim removed 5 bases at V and 8 bases at J, leaving 11 bases unmatched. CDR3 in amino acids: CASSPGLARPGTQYF. CDR3 DNA sequence: TGTGCCAGCAGCCCAGGACTAGCGAGGCCCGGTACGCAGTATTTT.

The chain carries TRBV19 and TRBJ1-4; 9 bases are shared with TRBD1. Trimming at V came to 5 bases and at J to 5 bases, leaving 6 bases not matched to a gene. Per the germline V gene, CDR1 is LNHDA and CDR2 is SQIVND (reference sequence). There are 15 residues in the CDR3. As DNA, the CDR3 is TGTGCCAGTAGTCCGCCCGGGACAGGGAATGAAAAACTGTTTTTT. This gives the protein CASSPPGTGNEKLFF. The entire variable domain, with the rest obtained from reference TRBV19 and TRBJ1-4, is as follows: DGGITQSPKYLFRKEGQNVTLSCEQNLNHDAMYWYRQDPGQGLRLIYYSQIVNDFQKGDIAEGYSVSREKKESFPLTVTSAQKNPTAFYLCASSPPGTGNEKLFFGSGTQLSVL.

The V and J genes are TRBV7-9 and TRBJ2-7, with TRBD2 matching 8 bases. V lost 5 bases, J lost 1 base, and 1 base stayed unmatched. The germline V gene has CDR1 SEHNR and CDR2 FQNEAQ (reference sequence). This CDR3 has 13 residues. CDR3 in amino acids: CASSAGGSYEQYF. The CDR3 coding sequence is TGTGCCAGCAGCGCGGGAGGTTCCTACGAGCAGTACTTC.

This chain connects TRBV19 to TRBJ2-4, with D possibly being TRBD2 (5 bases). Germline CDR1 and CDR2: LNHDA and SQIVND (reference sequence). V gave up 4 bases and J gave up 6 bases, with 16 bases separating them. The CDR3 is 15 amino acids. This CDR3 reads CASSSVRELGNIQYF. The CDR3 DNA is TGTGCCAGTAGTAGTGTGAGGGAGTTAGGAAACATTCAGTACTTC.

This clone appeared once. The rearrangement joins TRBV4-2 to TRBJ2-7, with TRBD2 matching over 8 bases. The CDR3 length is 15 residues. Germline values: CDR1 LGHNA, CDR2 YNFKEQ. Trimming cost V 3 bases and J 2 bases; bases outside gene matches: 6. CDR3 coding DNA: TGTGCCAGCAGCCAGTCGACTAGCGAGACCTACGAGCAGTACTTC. This encodes CASSQSTSETYEQYF.

The V call is TRBV30, the J call TRBJ1-2; no clear D. Germline V gives CDR1 GTSNPN, CDR2 SVGIG (reference sequence). CDR3 length equals 14 residues. V shed 0 bases and J shed 3 bases, with 11 bases lying between them. The CDR3 nucleotides are TGTGCCTGGAGTGTAGCCCTCCGCTACTATGGCTACACCTTC. As protein: CAWSVALRYYGYTF. Looking up the rest from reference TRBV30 and TRBJ1-2 gives the full variable domain: SQTIHQWPATLVQPVGSPLSLECTVEGTSNPNLYWYRQAAGRGLQLLFYSVGIGQISSEVPQNLSASRPQDRQFILSSKKLLLSDSGFYLCAWSVALRYYGYTFGSGTRLTVV.

This rearrangement joins TRBV28 to TRBJ2-1; 12 bases match TRBD2. The CDR3 covers 17 residues. With 3 bases clipped from V and 9 bases from J, the junction kept 12 bases outside the gene matches. CDR1 is MDHEN, CDR2 SYDVKM, per germline. CDR3 sequence reads: CASSLQISSGRAREQFF. CDR3 in DNA: TGTGCCAGCAGTTTGCAGATATCTAGCGGGAGGGCCCGTGAGCAGTTCTTC.